This T cell receptor beta chain was observed in a study of CD8 T cells in ankylosing spondylitis (dated by TCRdb to the late 2010s). Looking at the study overall: The study set out to find disease-linked TCR variants by profiling T cell receptor beta repertoires in ankylosing spondylitis patients and healthy donors. In total, the full study cohort was made up of nearly 110 healthy donors and 25 ankylosing spondylitis patients. Peripheral blood samples were taken, and synovial fluid was additionally collected from ankylosing spondylitis patients.

Findings and caveats that apply to the study as a whole: The disease-linked clones had a CD8+ phenotype and were found at relatively low frequencies in peripheral blood. Some of the motif variants had been reported before in the synovial fluid and blood of reactive arthritis patients, a finding that suggests common disease-initiation mechanisms. A TCR beta motif of 7 or 8 highly homologous amino acid variants appeared characteristic of blood from ankylosing spondylitis patients. According to the report, matched synovial fluid samples from ankylosing spondylitis patients were significantly enriched for the disease-linked clones.

This clonotype was recorded once. The target of this receptor is not known. Per-base qualities were not stored, and no clone one base away is much larger. A lone read gives weak evidence. TCRdb records Illumina HiSeq 2500 as the sequencer. Quantitative 5'-RACE with molecular barcodes was used to prepare TCR beta libraries. Per the original workflow: A new computational method based on a probabilistic model of VDJ rearrangement was used to identify disease-linked TCR variants. TCRdb applied fastp at Q25 and MiXCR to the public reads, then kept only in-frame beta chains. Duplicate CDR3 protein sequences are folded into a single record with the most common DNA and genes. The V and J calls were determined by TCRdb, not by the authors. The sample table holds under 250,000 distinct CDR3 sequences, of which around a quarter were seen once. The top ten constitute under 8% of the sample. This TCR was recovered from a male donor with ankylosing spondylitis or in good health (not recorded which). The sequencing sample was made of blood, either unsorted or a sorted T cell fraction (not recorded which).

The DNA is as follows: TGTGCCAGCAGTTACACAGGACAGGCTGGGGCCAACGTCCTGACTTTC. Its protein reads: CASSYTGQAGANVLTF. The chain links TRBV6-5 with TRBJ2-6; TRBD1 fits 7 bases in the junction. The germline V gene encodes CDR1 MNHEY and CDR2 SVGAGI. The CDR3 covers 16 residues, taking in both the cysteine and the phenylalanine. The DNA shown is the 48-base CDR3, in frame from base 1. Trimming accounts for 2 bases at V and 2 bases at J, while the number of junction bases matched to no gene is 3.